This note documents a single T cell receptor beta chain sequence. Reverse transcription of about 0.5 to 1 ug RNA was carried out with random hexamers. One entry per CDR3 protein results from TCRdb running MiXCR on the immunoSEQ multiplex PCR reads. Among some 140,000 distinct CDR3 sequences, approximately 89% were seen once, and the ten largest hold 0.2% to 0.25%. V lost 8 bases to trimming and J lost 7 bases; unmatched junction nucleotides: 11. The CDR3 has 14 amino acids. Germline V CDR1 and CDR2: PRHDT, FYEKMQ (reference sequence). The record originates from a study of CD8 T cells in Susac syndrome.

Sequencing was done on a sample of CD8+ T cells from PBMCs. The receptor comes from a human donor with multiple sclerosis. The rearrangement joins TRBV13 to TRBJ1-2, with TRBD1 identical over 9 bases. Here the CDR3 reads CASAEGQGIIGYTF. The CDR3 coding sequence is TGTGCCAGCGCTGAAGGACAGGGGATTATTGGCTACACCTTC. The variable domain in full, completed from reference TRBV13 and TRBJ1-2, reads AAGVIQSPRHLIKEKRETATLKCYPIPRHDTVYWYQQGPGQDPQFLISFYEKMQSDKGSIPDRFSAQQFSDYHSELNMSSLELGDSALYFCASAEGQGIIGYTFGSGTRLTVV.